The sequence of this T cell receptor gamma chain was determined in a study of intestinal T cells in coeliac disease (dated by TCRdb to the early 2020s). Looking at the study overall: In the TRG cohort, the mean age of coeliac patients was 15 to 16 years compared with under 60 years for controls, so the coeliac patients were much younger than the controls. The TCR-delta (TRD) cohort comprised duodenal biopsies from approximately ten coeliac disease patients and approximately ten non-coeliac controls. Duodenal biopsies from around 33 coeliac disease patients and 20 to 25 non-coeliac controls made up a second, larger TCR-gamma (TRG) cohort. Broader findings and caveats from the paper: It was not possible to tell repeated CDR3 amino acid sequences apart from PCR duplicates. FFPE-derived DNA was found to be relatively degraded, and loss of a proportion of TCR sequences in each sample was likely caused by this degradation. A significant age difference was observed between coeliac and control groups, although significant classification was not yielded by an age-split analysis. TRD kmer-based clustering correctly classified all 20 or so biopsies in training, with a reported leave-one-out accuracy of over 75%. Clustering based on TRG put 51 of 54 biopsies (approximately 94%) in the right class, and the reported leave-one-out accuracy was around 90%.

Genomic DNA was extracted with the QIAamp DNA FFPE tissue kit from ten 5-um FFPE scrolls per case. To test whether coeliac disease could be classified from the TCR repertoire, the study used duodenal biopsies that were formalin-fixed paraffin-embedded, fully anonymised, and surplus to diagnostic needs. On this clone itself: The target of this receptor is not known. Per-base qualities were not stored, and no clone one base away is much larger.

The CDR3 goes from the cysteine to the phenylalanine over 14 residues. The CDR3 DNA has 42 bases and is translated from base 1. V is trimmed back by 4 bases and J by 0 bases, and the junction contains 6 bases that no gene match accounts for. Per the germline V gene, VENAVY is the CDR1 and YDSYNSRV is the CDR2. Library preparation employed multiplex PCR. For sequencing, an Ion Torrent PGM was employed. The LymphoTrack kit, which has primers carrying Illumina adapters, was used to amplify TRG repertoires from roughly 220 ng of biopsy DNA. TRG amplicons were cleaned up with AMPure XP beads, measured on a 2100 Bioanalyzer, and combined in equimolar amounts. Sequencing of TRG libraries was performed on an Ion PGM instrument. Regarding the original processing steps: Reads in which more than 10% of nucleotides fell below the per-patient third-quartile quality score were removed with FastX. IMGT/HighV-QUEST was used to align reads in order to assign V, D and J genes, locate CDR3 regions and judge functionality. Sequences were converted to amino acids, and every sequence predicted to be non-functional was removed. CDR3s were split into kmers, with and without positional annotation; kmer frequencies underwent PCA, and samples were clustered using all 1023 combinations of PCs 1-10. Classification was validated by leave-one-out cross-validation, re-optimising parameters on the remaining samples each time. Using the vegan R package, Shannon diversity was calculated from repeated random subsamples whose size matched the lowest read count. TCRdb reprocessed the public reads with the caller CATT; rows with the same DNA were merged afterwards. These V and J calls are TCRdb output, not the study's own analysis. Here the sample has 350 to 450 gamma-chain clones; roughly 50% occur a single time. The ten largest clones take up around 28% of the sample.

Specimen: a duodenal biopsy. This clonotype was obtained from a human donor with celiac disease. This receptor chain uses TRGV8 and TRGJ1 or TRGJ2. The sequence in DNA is TGTGCCACCTGGGAAACGTGGAATTATTATAAGAAACTCTTT. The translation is CATWETWNYYKKLF.